The T cell receptor beta chain described here comes from a study of cytomegalovirus exposure and HLA in healthy donors. Study-wide results and caveats: Highly shared sequence variants in one cluster were likely a sequencing artifact. A previous analysis found most TCR beta V segments productive roughly 87% or roughly 30% of the time. Cytomegalovirus association was assigned to approximately 160 TCR beta chains.

Germline V CDR1 and CDR2: LNHDA, SQIVND (reference sequence). The CDR3 extends over 16 amino acids. Trimming removed 8 bases from V and 5 bases from J; junction bases left unmatched: 13. PCR primers comprised 60 Vbeta and 13 Jbeta primers. Profiling relied on immunoSEQ multiplex PCR, and the TCRdb table lists in-frame clones only, not all of them. This table holds some 140,000 clones, about three quarters found once. Turning to this clone: Antigen unknown.

This chain links TRBV19 with TRBJ2-2, with 8 bases aligning to TRBD1. The TCR was taken from a male donor in good health and CMV-seropositive. The material sequenced was PBMCs. CDR3 nucleotides: TGTGCCAGTCACGGCCCCGACAGGGGCGAGACCGGGGAGCTGTTTTTT. It is translated as CASHGPDRGETGELFF.